This T cell receptor beta chain was sequenced during a study of blood T cell repertoires in COVID-19. Study information: Acute and convalescent COVID-19 specimens originated in the United States, Italy and Spain. Sample material is recorded as cDNA or gDNA derived from T cells, B-cell-depleted T cells, or PBMCs.

Per the authors' pipeline: Amplification with reference gene primers provided the estimates of nucleated cell counts. Using immunoSEQ multiplex PCR, the repertoire was profiled, and TCRdb retains in-frame clones only, with some absent. The DNA gave D and trimming, while V, J and clone size come from that table. The sample contains about 330,000 clones, around 82% of which appear only once. In its sample, this clone was seen a few times. J was trimmed by 3 bases and V by 2 bases; bases with no gene match: 4. There are 16 residues in the CDR3. Germline CDR1 reads MGHRA; CDR2 reads YSYEKL. Sequenced: peripheral blood. The receptor's source is a woman aged 50 to 60 with acute or convalescent COVID-19. The J gene is TRBJ1-4, the V gene TRBV4-1, with 9 bases lining up with TRBD1. The CDR3 loop reads CASSQWDREANEKLFF. CDR3 bases: TGCGCCAGCAGCCAATGGGACAGGGAAGCTAATGAAAAACTGTTTTTT.